The 29 T cell receptor beta chains below all came from one sample that was sequenced in a study of human T cells and chemical hapten exposure. From whole blood left unfractionated, total RNA was extracted. TCRdb re-called the 5' RACE reads through MiXCR, storing one row per CDR3 protein. The sample contains more than 75,000 distinct CDR3 sequences, about 16% of which appear only once. The receptors here all came from a female donor in good health.

This clonotype has at least ten counts. V gene TRBV10-3 combines with J gene TRBJ2-3, with D perhaps TRBD2 (6 bases). This CDR3 contains 14 residues. CDR1 is ENHRY, CDR2 SYGVKD, per germline. The V end lost 7 bases, the J end lost 2 bases, and 13 bases lay between the germline ends. The CDR3 region has the DNA TGTGCCATCAACCCCGGGGGTTCCACAGATACGCAGTATTTT. Protein product: CAINPGGSTDTQYF.

This clonotype appeared a few times. The genes are TRBV5-4 and TRBJ1-2; the D gene is possibly TRBD1 (6 bases). Per germline, CDR1 SGHNT and CDR2 YYREEE (reference sequence). V lost 3 bases to trimming and J lost 7 bases, with 22 bases between them. The CDR3 length is 16 residues. In DNA form, the CDR3 reads TGTGCCAGCAGCTCGATGGCCCCGGACAGTCTGCGTGGCTACACCTTC. It encodes CASSSMAPDSLRGYTF.

The CDR3 nucleotides read TGTGCCACCAGTGGTTCGGTAGCGGGGACCTACAATGAGCAGTTCTTC. Its protein product is CATSGSVAGTYNEQFF. V gene TRBV24-1 combines with J gene TRBJ2-1; 8 positions match TRBD2. V trimming: 5 bases; J trimming: 2 bases; junction bases outside the gene matches: 7. This CDR3 comprises 16 residues. Germline V gene lookup returns CDR1 KGHDR and CDR2 SFDVKD.

By share, this clonotype counts as medium-sized. V is TRBV4-1 and J is TRBJ1-3, with a tentative D call TRBD1 (6 bases). The CDR3 runs 17 residues. Germline lookup yields CDR1 MGHRA and CDR2 YSYEKL. The V and J ends lost 4 bases and 0 bases respectively, with 16 bases between them. The CDR3 nucleotides are TGCGCCAGCAGCCTCACTCCCCGACAGGACTCTGGAAACACCATATATTTT. It is translated as CASSLTPRQDSGNTIYF.

This clonotype was recorded a few times. The V and J genes are TRBV7-2 and TRBJ2-3; D might be TRBD2 (6 bases). There are 15 residues in the CDR3. V lost 2 bases to trimming and J lost 9 bases, with 18 bases between them. Germline values: CDR1 SGHTA, CDR2 FQGNSA. The CDR3 nucleotides are TGTGCCAGCAGCTTACCCGTTGCCGAGGGGAGGACGCAGTATTTT. It specifies CASSLPVAEGRTQYF.

This clonotype was recorded many times. The DNA of the CDR3 is TGCAGTGCTAGAGATCCAGCGCTTCAAGAGACCCAGTACTTC. Translating it yields CSARDPALQETQYF. The chain joins TRBV20-1 to TRBJ2-5; D remains unclear. This CDR3 comprises 14 residues. With 0 bases removed from V and 2 bases from J, the gap between germline ends came to 10 bases. CDR1 and CDR2 (germline): DFQATT, SNEGSKA (reference sequence).

J is TRBJ1-1 and V is TRBV12-3 or TRBV12-4; D unresolved. The CDR3 has 13 residues. V shed 1 base and J shed 6 bases, with 9 bases lying between them. CDR3 protein: CASSLEESAEAFF. For the CDR3, the DNA is TGTGCCAGCAGTTTAGAAGAGTCGGCTGAAGCTTTCTTT.

This clonotype came up a few times. The rearrangement joins TRBV12-3 or TRBV12-4 to TRBJ2-3; D remains unclear. The CDR3 totals 13 residues. V was cut by 4 bases and J by 2 bases, with 7 bases left in between. This CDR3 reads CASSSLNTDTQYF. DNA of the CDR3: TGTGCCAGCAGTTCTCTAAACACAGATACGCAGTATTTT.

This clonotype was seen a few times. The chain employs TRBV6-2 or TRBV6-3 and TRBJ1-5, with D unresolved. V lost 2 bases, J lost 0 bases, and 2 bases lay in between. The CDR3 sequence is 13 residues long. CDR1 is MNHEY and CDR2 is SVGEGT in the germline V gene. Here the CDR3 reads CASSYDSNQPQHF. The CDR3 bases are TGTGCCAGCAGTTACGATAGCAATCAGCCCCAGCATTTT.

This chain uses TRBV18 with TRBJ1-1; maybe TRBD1 (6 bases). V was cut by 3 bases and J by 3 bases, with 14 bases left in between. Germline assignment: CDR1 KGHSH and CDR2 LQKENI. CDR3 size: 15 residues. Here the CDR3 DNA reads TGTGCCAGCTCACCCCTGGGGGCCCCGGACACTGAAGCTTTCTTT. It is translated as CASSPLGAPDTEAFF. Together with reference TRBV18 and TRBJ1-1, the CDR3 gives the full variable domain: NAGVMQNPRHLVRRRGQEARLRCSPMKGHSHVYWYRQLPEEGLKFMVYLQKENIIDESGMPKERFSAEFPKEGPSILRIQQVVRGDSAAYFCASSPLGAPDTEAFFGQGTRLTVV.

This clonotype was found many times. This chain uses TRBV7-2 with TRBJ1-1; 7 nucleotides align to TRBD1. The CDR3 has 15 residues. Germline V gene data show CDR1 as SGHTA and CDR2 as FQGNSA. V dropped 1 base and J dropped 1; count of bases not matched to a gene: 3. In nucleotides, the CDR3 is TGTGCCAGCAGCTTAGGACAGGGACCGAACACTGAAGCTTTCTTT. Its protein is CASSLGQGPNTEAFF.

V usage is TRBV7-9 and J usage is TRBJ2-2; D may be TRBD1 (6 bases). Trimming pared 6 bases from V and 0 bases from J, leaving 11 bases between. This CDR3 contains 15 residues. CDR1 and CDR2 (germline): SEHNR, FQNEAQ (reference sequence). The CDR3 loop is CASRTGSANTGELFF. CDR3 DNA: TGTGCCAGCAGAACAGGGTCGGCGAACACCGGGGAGCTGTTTTTT.

This clonotype was observed a few times. The V call is TRBV3-1, the J call TRBJ2-7; the D gene is possibly TRBD1 (5 bases). Germline V gene sequence: CDR1 LGHDT, CDR2 YNNKEL (reference sequence). CDR3 length equals 14 residues. With 1 base removed from V and 2 bases from J, the gap between germline ends came to 9 bases. CDR3: CASSQGVQAYEQYF. CDR3 bases: TGTGCCAGCAGCCAAGGGGTACAGGCCTACGAGCAGTACTTC.

This chain connects TRBV6-6 to TRBJ1-2; 11 nucleotides align to TRBD1. The V segment lost 6 bases and the J segment 6 bases; nucleotides outside the gene matches: 12. Germline V lookup: CDR1 MNHNY, CDR2 SVGAGI (reference sequence). The CDR3 spans 16 residues. The CDR3 sequence: CASSPTPGQGEDGYTF. The CDR3 DNA follows: TGTGCCAGCAGCCCCACACCGGGACAGGGGGAGGATGGCTACACCTTC.

The V call is TRBV7-9, the J call TRBJ1-1; the D is unclear. Germline-derived CDR1 and CDR2 are SEHNR and FQNEAQ (reference sequence). V was clipped by 5 bases and J by 8 bases, with 12 bases between them. This CDR3 region has 12 residues. The CDR3 sequence is CASSPRSLEAFF. The CDR3 DNA is TGTGCCAGCAGCCCCCGAAGCCTCGAAGCTTTCTTT.

The chain employs TRBV4-3 and TRBJ1-1; D unclear. CDR3 length equals 14 residues. Germline V lookup: CDR1 LGHNA, CDR2 YSLEER. V lost 5 bases and J 1 base, leaving 11 bases between the germline ends. The DNA for the CDR3 is TGCGCCAGCAGCTTAAGAGCGGCGAACACTGAAGCTTTCTTT. Its protein product is CASSLRAANTEAFF.

The chain carries TRBV29-1 and TRBJ1-3, with unresolved D. Germline-derived CDR1 and CDR2 are SQVTM and ANQGSEA. V dropped 7 bases and J dropped 3 bases, with 13 bases sitting between them. This CDR3 has 13 residues. DNA for the CDR3: TGCAGCGCCTTAGACCCGAGTGGAAACACCATATATTTT. Amino acids: CSALDPSGNTIYF.

This clonotype was counted at least ten times. Here the CDR3 reads CSVSRAPMNTEAFF. The CDR3 region has the DNA TGCAGCGTTTCACGGGCTCCCATGAACACTGAAGCTTTCTTT. This sequence joins TRBV29-1 and TRBJ1-1; D gene uncertain. There are 14 residues in the CDR3. The V and J ends lost 5 bases and 0 bases respectively, with 13 bases between them. Looked up from germline, CDR1 is SQVTM and CDR2 is ANQGSEA.

The V gene is TRBV19, the J gene TRBJ1-4, with D perhaps TRBD1 (6 bases). Trimming removed 6 bases from V and 8 bases from J, with 16 bases in between. The germline V gene encodes CDR1 LNHDA and CDR2 SQIVND (reference sequence). The CDR3 totals 14 residues. CDR3 in DNA: TGTGCCAGTAGGATACAGGGAGGTCAAGAAAAACTGTTTTTT. Its protein is CASRIQGGQEKLFF.

This clonotype was counted at least ten times. The rearrangement uses TRBV25-1 and TRBJ2-7, with D possibly matching TRBD2 (5 bases). Germline values: CDR1 MGHDK, CDR2 SYGVNS. Trimming stripped 4 bases from V and 2 bases from J, with 18 bases between. CDR3 size: 16 residues. The chain's CDR3 is CASSAKAGNGTYEQYF. CDR3 in DNA: TGTGCCAGCAGTGCCAAAGCCGGGAACGGGACCTACGAGCAGTACTTC.

This clonotype has just a few counts. The V gene is TRBV20-1, the J gene TRBJ1-1; D perhaps matches TRBD1 (6 bases). The CDR3 runs 14 residues. V was shortened by 4 bases and J by 3 bases, with 15 bases between the two germline ends. Germline V CDR1 and CDR2: DFQATT, SNEGSKA (reference sequence). The CDR3 DNA follows: TGCAGTGCTACCGGACAGTATGGGGACACTGAAGCTTTCTTT. Amino acids: CSATGQYGDTEAFF.

The chain is built from TRBV15 and TRBJ2-1, with D unclear. The CDR3 is made up of 15 amino acids. V gave up 1 base and J gave up 0 bases, with 7 bases separating them. Per the germline V gene, CDR1 is LNHNV and CDR2 is YYDKDF (reference sequence). The CDR3 DNA sequence: TGTGCCACCAGCAGAGCGGGCAACTCCTACAATGAGCAGTTCTTC. Translation gives CATSRAGNSYNEQFF.

A single count supports this clonotype. The chain carries TRBV5-6 and TRBJ2-1; D gene uncertain. Germline V gene lookup returns CDR1 SGHDT and CDR2 YYEEEE. The CDR3 contains 15 residues. Trimming removed 4 bases at V and 6 bases at J, with 17 bases between. This chain's CDR3 is CASSRFTTRSNEQFF. For the CDR3, the DNA is TGTGCCAGCAGCAGATTCACCACTCGAAGCAATGAGCAGTTCTTC.

This chain uses TRBV7-2 with TRBJ2-3, with 15 bases that match TRBD2. V was clipped by 1 base and J by 6 bases; unmatched bases: 8. CDR3 length: 18 residues. Germline assignment: CDR1 SGHTA and CDR2 FQGNSA. The CDR3 sequence is CASSLGGLAGGVMDTQYF. The CDR3 region has the DNA TGTGCCAGCAGCTTAGGAGGACTAGCGGGAGGGGTGATGGATACGCAGTATTTT.

The CDR3 nucleotides are TGTGCCAGTAGTACCCGACAGGGAAAAATGGATGGCTACACCTTC. This translates into CASSTRQGKMDGYTF. This chain uses TRBV19 with TRBJ1-2, with TRBD1 matching 7 bases. The length of the CDR3 is 15 residues. CDR1 is LNHDA and CDR2 is SQIVND in the germline V gene (reference sequence). V was clipped by 4 bases and J by 6 bases; unmatched bases: 11. The full variable domain, its missing parts supplied by reference TRBV19 and TRBJ1-2, is DGGITQSPKYLFRKEGQNVTLSCEQNLNHDAMYWYRQDPGQGLRLIYYSQIVNDFQKGDIAEGYSVSREKKESFPLTVTSAQKNPTAFYLCASSTRQGKMDGYTFGSGTRLTVV.

The chain employs TRBV3-1 and TRBJ2-2; unclear D gene. V was trimmed by 1 base and J by 6 bases, leaving 15 bases between them. CDR3 size: 16 residues. Germline V gives CDR1 LGHDT, CDR2 YNNKEL (reference sequence). CDR3 sequence: CASSQVRVVGAGELFF. In DNA, the CDR3 is TGTGCCAGCAGCCAAGTACGGGTGGTTGGAGCCGGGGAGCTGTTTTTT.

This clonotype occurred a few times. The chain joins TRBV9 to TRBJ2-3; no reliable D call. The CDR3 is 13 amino acids. The V gene lost 0 bases and the J gene lost 9 bases, with 11 bases spanning the gap. The germline CDR1 and CDR2 sequences are SGDLS and YYNGEE. The CDR3 bases are TGTGCCAGCAGCGTAGAGAAGGCGGCAACGCAGTATTTT. Its protein product is CASSVEKAATQYF.

This chain links TRBV6-5 with TRBJ2-5; 10 positions agree with TRBD1. The CDR3 covers 15 residues. V shed 4 bases and J 2 bases; nucleotides not matched to a gene: 4. In germline, CDR1 is MNHEY, CDR2 SVGAGI. This chain's CDR3 is CASSSPGQGQETQYF. The CDR3 bases are TGTGCCAGCAGTTCGCCGGGACAGGGGCAAGAGACCCAGTACTTC.

The J gene is TRBJ2-3, the V gene TRBV20-1; D gene uncertain. V was clipped by 0 bases and J by 6 bases, with 13 bases between them. CDR3 size: 14 residues. CDR1 is DFQATT and CDR2 is SNEGSKA in the germline V gene (reference sequence). In nucleotides, the CDR3 is TGCAGTGCTAGAGATGGTCCAACCAGGGATACGCAGTATTTT. Translating gives CSARDGPTRDTQYF.